This T cell receptor beta chain was retrieved from a study of T cells in Graves' hyperthyroidism and ophthalmopathy. Study-level results: Most clonotypes that expanded in the thyroid above 0.001 also showed up in blood.

There are a few counts of this clonotype. What it binds is not known. The CDR3 has 13 amino acids. V lost 6 bases and J 3 bases, leaving 11 bases between the germline ends. Germline-derived CDR1 and CDR2 are ENHRY and SYGVKD. RNA transcripts were the template for amplifying TCR beta CDR3 regions. The primer set for the first-round RT-PCR of the TCR CDR3 was HTBI. One entry per CDR3 protein results from TCRdb running MiXCR on the multiplex PCR reads. This sample yields almost 600,000 distinct CDR3 sequences, of which roughly 13% are seen a single time; more than 5% belongs to the top ten. The chain joins TRBV10-3 to TRBJ1-1; D is unclear. Material: blood. This TCR was recovered from a woman aged 30 to 39 with Graves' hyperthyroidism that later progressed to Graves' ophthalmopathy. This CDR3 reads CAIRENFDTEAFF. The CDR3 DNA is TGTGCCATCAGAGAGAATTTTGACACTGAAGCTTTCTTT.